The TCR beta chain described here comes from a study of human T cells and chemical hapten exposure. Single cDNA molecules in the library carried unique molecular identifiers attached during preparation. TCRdb re-called the RACE reads with MiXCR, one entry per CDR3 protein. Of fewer than 50,000 distinct CDR3 sequences in the sample, 4% were seen once. The germline V and J ends were trimmed by 0 bases and 2 bases, with 7 bases remaining between them. Germline V gene sequence: CDR1 MNHEY, CDR2 SVGEGT. The CDR3 is made up of 14 amino acids. The time point was: patch test 1, 2 weeks after DPC sensitization. Treatment defined: therapeutic diphenylcyclopropenone sensitization with weekly scalp DPC. From whole blood left unfractionated, total RNA was extracted. This clonotype was picked up many times.

The chain links TRBV6-2 or TRBV6-3 to TRBJ1-2; D is unclear. The source was whole blood, collected in connection with sensitization to the hapten diphenylcyclopropenone (DPC). This clonotype was sampled from a man aged 45 to 65 with alopecia areata. Some clones in this sample may be carry-over from other donors' samples. The CDR3 sequence: CASSYSGRNYGYTF. In DNA, the CDR3 is TGTGCCAGCAGTTACTCAGGACGGAACTATGGCTACACCTTC.